This passage covers 8 T cell receptor beta chains from one sample sequenced in a study of cytomegalovirus exposure and HLA in healthy donors. PCR used 60 Vbeta primers and 13 Jbeta primers. Data came from immunoSEQ multiplex PCR; TCRdb stores just in-frame clones and leaves some out. This sample has approximately 170,000 clones, with over 70% found just once. Sequenced material: PBMCs. The receptors were gathered from a woman in her thirties or forties in good health and CMV-seropositive.

J is TRBJ2-1 and V is TRBV27; possibly TRBD2 for D (6 bases). The CDR3 has 15 residues. The germline V gene has CDR1 MNHEY and CDR2 SMNVEV (reference sequence). The V gene lost 2 bases and the J gene lost 7 bases, with 15 bases spanning the gap. CDR3 bases: TGTGCCAGCAGTTTAGGGGCGGGGAGGCAGAATGAGCAGTTCTTC. Amino acids: CASSLGAGRQNEQFF.

The chain uses TRBV30 and TRBJ1-1, with TRBD1 matching over 9 bases. CDR1 and CDR2 from the germline V gene are GTSNPN and SVGIG (reference sequence). Trimming took 4 bases from V and 7 from J; bases not matched to a gene: 19. The CDR3 runs to 17 residues. CDR3 amino acids: CAWNSRLGTGKVIEAFF. The DNA for the CDR3 is TGTGCCTGGAACTCGAGGCTCGGGACAGGGAAGGTTATTGAAGCTTTCTTT.

This chain links TRBV27 with TRBJ2-3, with unresolved D. V was shortened by 4 bases and J by 9 bases, with 17 bases between the two germline ends. CDR3 length equals 14 residues. CDR1 is MNHEY and CDR2 is SMNVEV in the germline V gene (reference sequence). The CDR3 nucleotides read TGTGCCAGCAGTTCCCCCGGCGGTCCTCGAACGCAGTATTTT. This sequence encodes CASSSPGGPRTQYF.

This chain connects TRBV6-1 to TRBJ1-1; 7 bases line up with TRBD1. V was pared by 6 bases and J by 2 bases, with 6 bases of the junction left unmatched. Per germline, CDR1 MNHNS and CDR2 SASEGT. This CDR3 has 14 residues. The CDR3 loop reads CASSLAGGNTEAFF. CDR3 nucleotides: TGTGCCAGCAGCCTCGCAGGGGGTAACACTGAAGCTTTCTTT.

This chain connects TRBV4-1 to TRBJ1-1; D may be TRBD1 (5 bases). The CDR3 contains 15 residues. CDR1 is MGHRA, CDR2 YSYEKL, per germline. Trimming took 4 bases from V and 3 from J, leaving 15 bases between them. The CDR3 DNA reads TGCGCCAGCAGCCGAAGCGGGGGGATGGACACTGAAGCTTTCTTT. It yields the protein CASSRSGGMDTEAFF.

J is TRBJ1-1 and V is TRBV7-9; a weak D match, TRBD1 (5 bases). Per germline, CDR1 SEHNR and CDR2 FQNEAQ (reference sequence). The CDR3 is made up of 17 amino acids. V was shortened by 0 bases and J by 0 bases, with 14 bases between the two germline ends. CDR3 amino acids: CASSLANRRLLNTEAFF. CDR3 sequence (DNA): TGTGCCAGCAGCTTAGCTAACAGGAGACTCCTGAACACTGAAGCTTTCTTT.

The chain recombines TRBV6-5 with TRBJ2-7, with a tentative D call TRBD2 (6 bases). This CDR3 region has 13 residues. CDR1 and CDR2 (germline): MNHEY, SVGAGI. Deletions cut 4 bases from V and 2 bases from J, with 9 bases between. Written as DNA, the CDR3 is TGTGCCAGCAGTTTAGCGGCCCCCTACGAGCAGTACTTC. As protein: CASSLAAPYEQYF.

Worth noting for this clone: A read error may produce the germline difference seen at one junction end. For the CDR3, the DNA is TGTTCCAGCACATACGGGGGGGGTCCCTACAATGAGCAGTTCTTC. Residues: CSSTYGGGPYNEQFF. The chain links TRBV7-9 to TRBJ2-1; 8 positions agree with TRBD2. CDR1 and CDR2 (germline): SEHNR, FQNEAQ (reference sequence). The CDR3 has 15 residues.